The next 11 T cell receptor beta chains were all read from a single sample in a study of cytomegalovirus exposure and HLA in healthy donors. Vbeta (60) and Jbeta (13) primers were used in the PCR. Clones were sequenced by immunoSEQ multiplex PCR, and TCRdb holds only the in-frame ones, with some missing. Of over 95,000 clones in the sample, about 70% were seen once. Input material: PBMCs. These receptor sequences come from a human donor in good health.

The rearrangement joins TRBV5-4 to TRBJ1-1; 8 bases line up with TRBD1. The CDR3 is 15 residues long. J was trimmed by 7 bases and V by 0 bases; bases with no gene match: 8. Germline-derived CDR1 and CDR2 are SGHNT and YYREEE (reference sequence). DNA of the CDR3: TGTGCCAGCAGCTTGGTATTGGGGACAGGTGTTGAAGCTTTCTTT. Amino acid sequence: CASSLVLGTGVEAFF.

About this clone: One end of the junction does not line up with germline, which may come from a read error. This rearrangement joins TRBV6-1 to TRBJ2-2; a weak D match, TRBD1 (5 bases). Germline CDR1 reads MNHNS; CDR2 reads SASEGT. The CDR3 totals 15 residues. Here the CDR3 reads CASSIRPGNAGELFF. The CDR3 DNA reads TGTGCCAGCAGTATCAGGCCAGGGAACGCCGGGGAGCTGTTTTTT.

This sequence joins TRBV5-1 and TRBJ2-3; D remains unclear. Trimming shortened V by 0 bases and J by 3 bases, and 8 bases separated the two germline ends. The CDR3 is made up of 14 amino acids. Germline V lookup: CDR1 SGHRS, CDR2 YFSETQ. The CDR3 region is CASSLAAVTDTQYF. The DNA for the CDR3 is TGCGCCAGCAGCTTGGCCGCAGTAACAGATACGCAGTATTTT.

The V gene is TRBV18, the J gene TRBJ2-7; TRBD2 is a possible D gene (7 bases). The CDR3 totals 16 residues. Germline values: CDR1 KGHSH, CDR2 LQKENI. Trimming pared 1 base from V and 0 bases from J, leaving 13 bases between. CDR3 sequence (DNA): TGTGCCAGCTCACCACAGGGGGGGGTCAGCTCCTACGAGCAGTACTTC. Translated: CASSPQGGVSSYEQYF. The whole variable domain, remainder taken from reference TRBV18 and TRBJ2-7, is NAGVMQNPRHLVRRRGQEARLRCSPMKGHSHVYWYRQLPEEGLKFMVYLQKENIIDESGMPKERFSAEFPKEGPSILRIQQVVRGDSAAYFCASSPQGGVSSYEQYFGPGTRLTVT.

The chain employs TRBV28 and TRBJ1-1, with D maybe TRBD1 (5 bases). Trimming stripped 3 bases from V and 0 bases from J, with 14 bases between. CDR3 length: 16 residues. CDR1 is MDHEN and CDR2 is SYDVKM in the germline V gene. The CDR3: CASSFPLGLMNTEAFF. CDR3 nucleotide sequence: TGTGCCAGCAGTTTCCCTTTGGGACTTATGAACACTGAAGCTTTCTTT. Filled out from reference TRBV28 and TRBJ1-1, the complete variable domain reads DVKVTQSSRYLVKRTGEKVFLECVQDMDHENMFWYRQDPGLGLRLIYFSYDVKMKEKGDIPEGYSVSREKKERFSLILESASTNQTSMYLCASSFPLGLMNTEAFFGQGTRLTVV.

This clone was recorded once. The chain combines TRBV5-6 with TRBJ1-2; 7 bases are shared with TRBD1. The germline CDR1 and CDR2 sequences are SGHDT and YYEEEE. V lost 1 base to trimming and J lost 7 bases; unmatched junction nucleotides: 4. The CDR3 loop spans 13 amino acids. The CDR3 here is CASSLTGALGYTF. The DNA for the CDR3 is TGTGCCAGCAGCTTGACAGGGGCCCTTGGCTACACCTTC. Full variable domain (remainder filled in from reference TRBV5-6 and TRBJ1-2): DAGVTQSPTHLIKTRGQQVTLRCSPKSGHDTVSWYQQALGQGPQFIFQYYEEEERQRGNFPDRFSGHQFPNYSSELNVNALLLGDSALYLCASSLTGALGYTFGSGTRLTVV.

The V call is TRBV7-8, the J call TRBJ1-4; 8 bases are a match to TRBD1. V was pared by 4 bases and J by 0 bases, with 13 bases of the junction left unmatched. The CDR3 length is 19 residues. Per germline, CDR1 SGHVS and CDR2 FQNEAQ. The CDR3 region is CASSWTGLGPFATNEKLFF. DNA for the CDR3: TGTGCCAGCAGCTGGACAGGGCTGGGCCCCTTTGCAACTAATGAAAAACTGTTTTTT.

This chain uses TRBV11-3 with TRBJ2-1; TRBD2 matches 9 bases. Germline CDR1 and CDR2: SGHNT and YENEEA. The CDR3 contains 16 residues. Trimming took 2 bases from V and 6 from J; bases not matched to a gene: 8. CDR3 nucleotides: TGTGCCAGCAGCTTATCAGCGGGGGGAGGCCTCAATGAGCAGTTCTTC. Translation: CASSLSAGGGLNEQFF.

The chain has TRBV4-2 and TRBJ1-1; 7 positions match TRBD1. CDR3 length: 15 amino acids. Germline CDR1 reads LGHNA; CDR2 reads YNFKEQ. The J segment lost 6 bases and the V segment lost 3 bases, leaving 10 bases of the junction unmatched. CDR3 DNA: TGTGCCAGCAGCCAGTCTGAGGGACAGCTCCCTGAAGCTTTCTTT. The encoded protein is CASSQSEGQLPEAFF.

The V call is TRBV9, the J call TRBJ2-7, with TRBD1 identical over 8 bases. CDR1 SGDLS and CDR2 YYNGEE come from the germline V gene. There are 16 residues in the CDR3. With 0 bases clipped from V and 0 bases from J, the junction kept 5 bases outside the gene matches. The CDR3 region is CASSVAQGASSYEQYF. CDR3 nucleotide sequence: TGTGCCAGCAGCGTAGCCCAGGGGGCCTCCTCCTACGAGCAGTACTTC.

The chain carries TRBV28 and TRBJ2-7; tentative D call: TRBD1 (6 bases). From germline, CDR1 is MDHEN and CDR2 SYDVKM. This CDR3 contains 14 residues. The ends were cut back, 4 bases at V and 3 bases at J, with 13 bases in the middle. Written as DNA, the CDR3 is TGTGCCAGCAGTTCGACCGGGACACGCTACGAGCAGTACTTC. This gives the protein CASSSTGTRYEQYF.